These 29 T cell receptor beta chains share one sample of origin, sequenced in a study of T and B cells in COVID-19 patients. TRB rearrangements were amplified by multiplex PCR with BIOMED2 TRB-A/B primers. TCRdb independently ran MiXCR on the multiplex PCR reads; one entry per CDR3 protein. This sample carries roughly 16,000 distinct CDR3 sequences, 25% to 35% of them seen once, and the ten largest clones take over 1%. TRB was amplified from approximately 250-500 ng of blood genomic DNA. Sequencing was carried out using blood. The source is a human donor who had recovered from COVID-19.

The chain combines TRBV5-4 with TRBJ1-2; TRBD1 is a possible D gene (6 bases). Per the germline V gene, CDR1 is SGHNT and CDR2 is YYREEE (reference sequence). This CDR3 contains 13 residues. V was pared by 0 bases and J by 7 bases, with 10 bases between. The CDR3 loop reads CASSLVRGGGYTF. The CDR3 nucleotides are TGTGCCAGCAGCTTGGTCAGGGGAGGTGGCTACACCTTC.

About this clonotype: It may be a read error: a sequence one base away is much more abundant. The gene calls are TRBV6-2 or TRBV6-3 and TRBJ2-7; D gene ambiguous. CDR3 size: 13 residues. Germline CDR1 is MNHEY and CDR2 is SVGEGT. V dropped 6 bases and J dropped 0 bases, with 9 bases sitting between them. The CDR3 DNA follows: TGTGCCAGCAGAGGGCTTGTCTCCTACGAGCAGTACTTC. Its protein is CASRGLVSYEQYF.

The chain is built from TRBV19 and TRBJ1-4; D uncertain. CDR1 and CDR2 from the germline V gene are LNHDA and SQIVND (reference sequence). The CDR3 consists of 14 residues. Trimming removed 3 bases from V and 8 bases from J, with 13 bases in between. The CDR3 DNA reads TGTGCCAGTAGTATGGGGAGTTTTGGCGAAAAACTGTTTTTT. The encoded protein is CASSMGSFGEKLFF. Full variable domain (missing parts from reference TRBV19 and TRBJ1-4): DGGITQSPKYLFRKEGQNVTLSCEQNLNHDAMYWYRQDPGQGLRLIYYSQIVNDFQKGDIAEGYSVSREKKESFPLTVTSAQKNPTAFYLCASSMGSFGEKLFFGSGTQLSVL.

This clonotype is judged medium-sized (0.01 to 0.1%). The CDR3 nucleotides read TGTGCCAGTAGTAAGGCCGAAGTAGCAGGGGGACGACAGCCCCAGCATTTT. This codes for CASSKAEVAGGRQPQHF. The V call is TRBV19, the J call TRBJ1-5; 7 bases agree with TRBD1. V shed 4 bases and J 7 bases; nucleotides not matched to a gene: 16. Germline values: CDR1 LNHDA, CDR2 SQIVND (reference sequence). The CDR3 runs to 17 residues.

The chain recombines TRBV4-3 with TRBJ2-2; D gene unclear. The CDR3 length is 15 residues. Germline V gives CDR1 LGHNA, CDR2 YSLEER. The ends were cut back, 0 bases at V and 1 base at J, with 6 bases in the middle. CDR3 sequence (DNA): TGCGCCAGCAGCCAAGATGGTAGGAACACCGGGGAGCTGTTTTTT. This gives the protein CASSQDGRNTGELFF.

Only a few counts were recorded for this clonotype. The chain combines TRBV10-3 with TRBJ2-1; 8 bases fit TRBD2. The germline CDR1 and CDR2 sequences are ENHRY and SYGVKD. This CDR3 region has 16 residues. Losses at the gene ends were 2 bases for V and 6 bases for J; bases not matched to a gene: 9. This CDR3 is CAISEPGTAGGNEQFF. The CDR3 bases are TGTGCCATCAGTGAGCCTGGGACTGCGGGGGGCAATGAGCAGTTCTTC.

The chain employs TRBV7-9 and TRBJ2-3, with D unclear. CDR1 and CDR2 (germline): SEHNR, FQNEAQ (reference sequence). Trimming took 1 base from V and 10 from J, leaving 6 bases between them. The CDR3 sequence is 11 residues long. The CDR3 protein is CASSLGVSQYF. The CDR3 DNA reads TGTGCCAGCAGCTTAGGGGTTTCGCAGTATTTT. The full variable domain, completed using reference TRBV7-9 and TRBJ2-3, is DTGVSQNPRHKITKRGQNVTFRCDPISEHNRLYWYRQTLGQGPEFLTYFQNEAQLEKSRLLSDRFSAERPKGSFSTLEIQRTEQGDSAMYLCASSLGVSQYFGPGTRLTVL.

This clonotype was recorded at least ten times. The chain couples TRBV12-3 or TRBV12-4 to TRBJ2-3; D possibly corresponds to TRBD2 (5 bases). The CDR3 covers 14 residues. Trimming pared 6 bases from V and 3 bases from J, leaving 13 bases between. The CDR3: CASSPGLGTDTQYF. CDR3 DNA: TGTGCCAGCAGCCCTGGACTCGGGACAGATACGCAGTATTTT.

About this clonotype itself: At one of its ends the junction is not consistent with the germline gene, which may arise from a read error. V is TRBV5-6 and J is TRBJ2-1, with TRBD1 identical over 7 bases. This CDR3 is built from 13 residues. Looked up from germline, CDR1 is SGHDT and CDR2 is YYEEEE. In DNA, the CDR3 is TGCGCCAGCAGCCCCCGACAGGGCGATGAGCAGTTCTTC. It yields the protein CASSPRQGDEQFF.

The chain joins TRBV6-5 to TRBJ2-1, with D maybe TRBD2 (6 bases). Germline V CDR1 and CDR2: MNHEY, SVGAGI. The ends were cut back, 3 bases at V and 9 bases at J, with 12 bases in the middle. CDR3 length: 13 amino acids. This chain's CDR3 is CASSYGSGGEQFF. The CDR3 nucleotides are TGTGCCAGCAGTTATGGGTCCGGGGGTGAGCAGTTCTTC.

The sample holds a few counts of this clonotype. The chain has TRBV6-6 and TRBJ2-3; D is possibly TRBD1 or TRBD2 (6 bases each). The length of the CDR3 is 16 residues. Trimming took off 0 bases at V and 6 bases at J, with 16 bases between the two ends. CDR1 MNHNY and CDR2 SVGAGI come from the germline V gene (reference sequence). The CDR3 loop is CASSYSRKGGRDTQYF. For the CDR3, the DNA is TGTGCCAGCAGTTACTCGAGGAAGGGGGGCAGGGATACGCAGTATTTT.

There are a few counts of this clonotype. The genes are TRBV30 and TRBJ1-5, with a weak D call TRBD1 (6 bases). CDR3 length equals 14 residues. The V end was cut by 0 bases, the J end by 3 bases, with 9 bases between. Germline CDR1 and CDR2: GTSNPN and SVGIG (reference sequence). The CDR3 region has the DNA TGTGCCTGGAGTGTACGGGGGGCCAATCAGCCCCAGCATTTT. This translates into CAWSVRGANQPQHF.

The sample holds a few counts of this clonotype. This chain links TRBV18 with TRBJ2-5; 7 bases fit TRBD2. The CDR3 totals 16 residues. Germline values: CDR1 KGHSH, CDR2 LQKENI. Trimming cost V 3 bases and J 2 bases; bases outside gene matches: 9. In nucleotides, the CDR3 is TGTGCCAGCTCACCCCTATCGGGGGGAAAACAAGAGACCCAGTACTTC. Its protein is CASSPLSGGKQETQYF.

By share of the sample, this clonotype is medium-sized (0.01 to 0.1%). V and J are TRBV12-3 or TRBV12-4 and TRBJ2-5, with 9 bases identical to TRBD1. The length of the CDR3 is 14 residues. J lost 5 bases, V lost 5 bases, and 6 bases had no gene match. The CDR3 coding sequence is TGTGCCAGCAGTGACAGGGGGACCTCGGAGACCCAGTACTTC. Protein product: CASSDRGTSETQYF.

This clonotype was recorded a few times. This chain links TRBV6-2 or TRBV6-3 with TRBJ2-2; D gene unclear. Looked up from germline, CDR1 is MNHEY and CDR2 is SVGEGT. The CDR3 is 12 amino acids. Trimming cost V 6 bases and J 1 base, with 3 bases left between them. The CDR3 loop is CASRGNTGELFF. CDR3 coding DNA: TGTGCCAGCAGGGGGAACACCGGGGAGCTGTTTTTT.

V and J are TRBV6-5 and TRBJ1-3, with no clear D. Trimming took 6 bases from V and 0 from J, leaving 6 bases between them. CDR3 length: 13 residues. The V gene's germline CDR1 is MNHEY and CDR2 SVGAGI. The CDR3 nucleotides read TGTGCCAGCAGCCGGAGCTCTGGAAACACCATATATTTT. Protein sequence: CASSRSSGNTIYF.

By share, this clonotype ranks as medium-sized. The V gene is TRBV30, the J gene TRBJ2-6, with D maybe TRBD1 (5 bases). The length of the CDR3 is 14 residues. The germline gives CDR1 GTSNPN, CDR2 SVGIG (reference sequence). Trimming shortened V by 7 bases and J by 4 bases, and 14 bases separated the two germline ends. CDR3 amino acids: CAFPDIAGANVLTF. DNA for the CDR3: TGTGCCTTCCCGGACATCGCCGGGGCCAACGTCCTGACTTTC.

V gene TRBV27 combines with J gene TRBJ1-1; D uncertain. The length of the CDR3 is 14 residues. The V gene's germline CDR1 is MNHEY and CDR2 SMNVEV (reference sequence). Deletions cut 6 bases from V and 0 bases from J, with 11 bases between. CDR3 loop: CASRTRLMNTEAFF. DNA of the CDR3: TGTGCCAGCAGGACAAGGCTTATGAACACTGAAGCTTTCTTT.

This clonotype came up a few times. The rearrangement uses TRBV6-2 or TRBV6-3 and TRBJ1-5, with D tentatively TRBD1 (5 bases). The length of the CDR3 is 13 residues. V lost 7 bases, J lost 7 bases, and 14 bases lay in between. The germline V gene encodes CDR1 MNHEY and CDR2 SVGEGT. The CDR3 sequence is CASTGGGRQPQHF. In DNA form, the CDR3 reads TGTGCCAGCACCGGGGGTGGGAGGCAGCCCCAGCATTTT.

This clonotype was counted many times. The chain recombines TRBV30 with TRBJ2-1, with D possibly being TRBD1 (5 bases). V shed 2 bases and J shed 0 bases, with 14 bases lying between them. Germline CDR1 and CDR2: GTSNPN and SVGIG (reference sequence). CDR3 size: 16 residues. CDR3: CAWSQRGTGSYNEQFF. CDR3 nucleotides: TGTGCCTGGAGTCAAAGGGGTACGGGCTCCTACAATGAGCAGTTCTTC.

This clonotype is medium-sized within its sample. This chain joins TRBV18 and TRBJ2-2; no clear D gene. CDR1 KGHSH and CDR2 LQKENI come from the germline V gene. The CDR3 has 16 amino acids. V was cut by 0 bases and J by 4 bases, with 12 bases left in between. The CDR3 is CASSPPIRQSTGELFF. The CDR3, as DNA: TGTGCCAGCTCACCACCTATTCGACAAAGCACCGGGGAGCTGTTTTTT.

By share, this clonotype counts as medium-sized. This sequence joins TRBV29-1 and TRBJ2-3; the D is unclear. The length of the CDR3 is 11 residues. V was shortened by 7 bases and J by 6 bases, with 11 bases between the two germline ends. Germline CDR1 reads SQVTM; CDR2 reads ANQGSEA. As DNA, the CDR3 is TGCAGCGGCCCCTCACAGGATACGCAGTATTTT. Residues: CSGPSQDTQYF.

The CDR3 nucleotides are TGTGCCAGCAGCCCATTTCGGGGGACGGGAAAGACCCAGTACTTC. It translates to CASSPFRGTGKTQYF. The gene calls are TRBV5-4 and TRBJ2-5, with a tentative D call TRBD2 (6 bases). This CDR3 is 15 amino acids long. Per the germline V gene, CDR1 is SGHNT and CDR2 is YYREEE (reference sequence). V was clipped by 4 bases and J by 6 bases, with 19 bases between them.

This clonotype was counted only a few times. The chain employs TRBV7-2 and TRBJ2-3; D could derive from TRBD1 or TRBD2 (5 bases each). Trimming removed 6 bases from V and 6 bases from J, with 16 bases in between. Looked up from germline, CDR1 is SGHTA and CDR2 is FQGNSA. The CDR3 is made up of 14 amino acids. The CDR3 protein is CASSSGTVLDTQYF. CDR3 nucleotide sequence: TGTGCCAGCAGTTCCGGGACCGTGCTGGATACGCAGTATTTT.

This clonotype has a handful of counts. The rearrangement uses TRBV30 and TRBJ2-1, with TRBD2 as a possible D gene (6 bases). The CDR3 contains 14 residues. Trimming removed 4 bases at V and 3 bases at J, with 13 bases between. Germline assignment: CDR1 GTSNPN and CDR2 SVGIG (reference sequence). CDR3 sequence reads: CAWNGLAVYNEQFF. CDR3 DNA: TGTGCCTGGAATGGGTTAGCGGTCTACAATGAGCAGTTCTTC.

The rearrangement uses TRBV6-4 and TRBJ2-3; 11 positions match TRBD2. V was pared by 0 bases and J by 9 bases, with 8 bases of the junction left unmatched. CDR3 length equals 16 residues. Germline assignment: CDR1 MRHNA and CDR2 SNTAGT. CDR3 protein: CASSDSSLAGGRTQYF. In DNA, the CDR3 is TGTGCCAGCAGTGACTCGAGCCTAGCGGGGGGACGGACGCAGTATTTT.

A few counts support this clonotype. The chain recombines TRBV11-2 with TRBJ2-1, with a tentative D call TRBD2 (7 bases). Deletions cut 5 bases from V and 8 bases from J, with 16 bases between. This CDR3 has 14 residues. Per germline, CDR1 SGHAT and CDR2 FQNNGV. In nucleotides, the CDR3 is TGTGCCAGCAGCCGGTCGAGGGGGAGGGATGAGCAGTTCTTC. Translation gives CASSRSRGRDEQFF.

The chain recombines TRBV27 with TRBJ1-2; D is unclear. This CDR3 region has 16 residues. Germline CDR1 reads MNHEY; CDR2 reads SMNVEV (reference sequence). The ends were cut back, 8 bases at V and 1 base at J, with 20 bases in the middle. CDR3 coding DNA: TGTGCCAGCGGTATTAAGAGTGGTGGGCTTAACTATGGCTACACCTTC. It is translated as CASGIKSGGLNYGYTF.

The CDR3 spells CASSQDGDRQETQYF. For the CDR3, the DNA is TGCGCCAGCAGCCAAGATGGGGACCGTCAAGAGACCCAGTACTTC. This chain connects TRBV4-3 to TRBJ2-5; the D gene could be TRBD1 or TRBD2 (5 bases each). Trimming left V 0 bases short and J 2 bases short, with 10 bases between. Germline CDR1 LGHNA, CDR2 YSLEER. CDR3 length equals 15 residues.